These T cell receptor beta chains were read from a single sample in a study of blood T cell repertoires in COVID-19. The data were produced by immunoSEQ multiplex PCR, yet TCRdb's version contains in-frame clones alone and is incomplete. The sample has around 300,000 clones; approximately 88% are singletons. The sequenced sample was peripheral blood. The receptors here all came from a woman aged 40-49 years who had recovered from COVID-19. Both conserved end residues are part of each CDR3. D genes are given only for firm matches. Clone sizes are given selectively: once, few, many, or a class where the clone is expanded.

- TRBJ2-7 TRBD2 TRBV19 TGTGCCAGTAGTATTAGGCTAGCGGGAGGGCTCTCTCACTACGAGCAGTACTTC CASSIRLAGGLSHYEQYF
- TRBJ2-1 TRBD2 TRBV28 TGTGCCAGCAGTTTTCTTGCGGGAGTGGTCAATGAGCAGTTCTTC CASSFLAGVVNEQFF
- TRBJ2-7 TRBD1 TRBV4-2 TGTGCCAGCAGCCCTGGACCGAGGGACAGTCGGTACGAGCAGTACTTC CASSPGPRDSRYEQYF
- TRBJ2-2 - TRBV19 TGTGCCAGTAGTATAGCGGCGGGATATCCCGGGGAGCTGTTTTTT CASSIAAGYPGELFF
- TRBJ1-2 - TRBV4-2 TGTGCCAGCAGCCAAGGGGGGCACTATGGCTACACCTTC CASSQGGHYGYTF
- TRBJ1-5 - TRBV2 TGTGCCAGCAGTGAAGCAACGGGAGGCCAGCATTTT CASSEATGGQHF
- TRBJ2-3 - TRBV11-3 TGTGCCAGCAGCTCCAGACCAGACCAGGCAGATACGCAGTATTTT CASSSRPDQADTQYF
- TRBJ1-1 - TRBV9 TGTGCCAGCAGCGTCTCCGGGTGGGGGGGCACTGAAGCTTTCTTT CASSVSGWGGTEAFF
- TRBJ2-7 - TRBV9 TGTGCCAGCAGCGCCGGACAGTCCCCTTACGAGCAGTACTTC CASSAGQSPYEQYF
- TRBJ2-1 TRBD2 TRBV2 TGTGCCAGCAGTAGGACTAGCGGGGAGCAGTTCTTC CASSRTSGEQFF
- TRBJ1-6 - TRBV18 TGTGCCAGCTCACCGGCTTTTGATTCACCCCTCCACTTT CASSPAFDSPLHF
once TRBJ2-2 - TRBV4-1 TGCGCCAGCAGCCCGGGGAAGTACACCGGGGAGCTGTTTTTT CASSPGKYTGELFF
- TRBJ2-7 TRBD2 TRBV5-4 TGTGCCAGCAGAGGGGGACTAGCGGGAGCCAAGGAGCAGTACTTC CASRGGLAGAKEQYF
once TRBJ2-1 - TRBV27 TGTGCCAGCAAGGTCTCCGGGGGTAGCTCCTACAATGAGCAGTTCTTC CASKVSGGSSYNEQFF
- TRBJ2-2 - TRBV9 TGTGCCAGCACTCCCCGAGACGGGAGCACCGGGGAGCTGTTTTTT CASTPRDGSTGELFF